A single sample is the source of the 10 T cell receptor beta chains below, sequenced in a study of CXCR3-negative and CXCR3-positive naive CD8 T cells. TRB cDNA was prepared as libraries by UMI-labeled 5' RACE. TCRdb re-called the 5' RACE reads; every CDR3 protein appears as one record, without DNA. The listing contains 150,000 or so distinct CDR3 sequences. No antigen has been identified for these receptors. Study-wide results and caveats: The TRB CDR3s that CXCR3-positive naive cells carried were more hydrophobic than those of CXCR3-negative naive cells.

Sequences were obtained from naive CXCR3+ CD8+ T cells from blood. Documented subset: CD45RO-CCR7+CD27+CD95- naive CD8+ T cells expressing CXCR3 (TNR3+). Receptors were obtained from a human donor in good health. Some clones in this sample may be carry-over from other donors' samples.

This chain links TRBV6-5 with TRBJ2-1; TCRdb selects TRBD1, and the lack of DNA leaves this call unchecked. Germline values: CDR1 MNHEY, CDR2 SVGAGI. CDR3 size: 14 residues. CDR3 sequence: CASSYREAYNEQFF.

J is TRBJ1-1 and V is TRBV20-1. Looked up from germline, CDR1 is DFQATT and CDR2 is SNEGSKA (reference sequence). The CDR3 length is 13 residues. The CDR3 sequence is CSASGQLNTEAFF.

The genes are TRBV5-1 and TRBJ2-5; as DNA is missing, the TRBD2 call by TCRdb cannot be tested. Germline-derived CDR1 and CDR2 are SGHRS and YFSETQ. The CDR3 runs 15 residues. The CDR3 loop is CASSRDYSSGETQYF.

The V gene is TRBV3-1, the J gene TRBJ2-1; TCRdb indicates TRBD1, and absent DNA this call remains unverified. Germline V gene data show CDR1 as LGHDT and CDR2 as YNNKEL (reference sequence). The CDR3 is made up of 17 amino acids. The CDR3 spells CASSQDWSASSYNEQFF.

The chain joins TRBV20-1 to TRBJ1-6. CDR1 and CDR2 (germline): DFQATT, SNEGSKA (reference sequence). This CDR3 is built from 16 residues. The CDR3 here is CSAREVGGDYNSPLHF.

The J gene is TRBJ2-1, the V gene TRBV11-2. The germline gives CDR1 SGHAT, CDR2 FQNNGV. The CDR3 consists of 12 residues. The CDR3 is CASSFGHNEQFF.

The chain links TRBV15 to TRBJ2-5; the TCRdb D gene call, TRBD2, has no DNA to confirm it. There are 17 residues in the CDR3. The germline CDR1 and CDR2 sequences are LNHNV and YYDKDF (reference sequence). The chain's CDR3 is CATSNPSGGDRGETQYF. The full variable domain, rest sourced from reference TRBV15 and TRBJ2-5, is DAMVIQNPRYQVTQFGKPVTLSCSQTLNHNVMYWYQQKSSQAPKLLFHYYDKDFNNEADTPDNFQSRRPNTSFCFLDIRSPGLGDTAMYLCATSNPSGGDRGETQYFGPGTRLLVL.

V usage is TRBV7-9 and J usage is TRBJ2-2; there is no DNA to check the TCRdb D call of TRBD1. Germline V CDR1 and CDR2: SEHNR, FQNEAQ (reference sequence). The CDR3 has 17 residues. The CDR3: CASSSTGTGDSTGELFF.

The chain recombines TRBV5-5 with TRBJ2-7. Germline CDR1 SGHKS, CDR2 YYEKEE (reference sequence). This CDR3 contains 13 residues. The CDR3 sequence is CASSPTEAWEQYF.

This sequence joins TRBV20-1 and TRBJ2-5; TCRdb names TRBD2, which stays unverified in the absence of DNA. Germline CDR1 reads DFQATT; CDR2 reads SNEGSKA (reference sequence). CDR3 length equals 15 residues. CDR3 sequence reads: CSAAPRDPRLETQYF.